This T cell receptor (beta chain) was obtained from a study of regulatory T cells in long-lasting Graves disease. Library construction for TCR beta used iRepertoire HTBI primers and Arm-PCR of CDR3 regions. TCRdb re-derived calls from the multiplex PCR reads in MiXCR, one entry per CDR3 protein. The sample lists 600,000 to 850,000 distinct CDR3 sequences, around 30% occurring once. Indicated time point: persistent/refractory GD, antithyroid drugs over 5 years with positive TRAb. Extracted PBMC RNA gave rise to the TCR library. The CDR3 extends over 16 amino acids. V shed 5 bases, J shed 5 bases, and the junction held 5 bases outside the gene matches. This clonotype occurred many times.

The J gene is TRBJ2-5, the V gene TRBV12-3 or TRBV12-4, with TRBD2 matching 16 bases. The sequenced sample was peripheral blood mononuclear cells (PBMCs), obtained when the disease was refractory, from a patient treated with antithyroid drugs. This TCR came from a female donor with Graves disease. The CDR3 loop reads CASSKGLAGGRETQYF. The CDR3 DNA sequence: TGTGCCAGCAGTAAGGGACTAGCGGGAGGGAGGGAGACCCAGTACTTC.